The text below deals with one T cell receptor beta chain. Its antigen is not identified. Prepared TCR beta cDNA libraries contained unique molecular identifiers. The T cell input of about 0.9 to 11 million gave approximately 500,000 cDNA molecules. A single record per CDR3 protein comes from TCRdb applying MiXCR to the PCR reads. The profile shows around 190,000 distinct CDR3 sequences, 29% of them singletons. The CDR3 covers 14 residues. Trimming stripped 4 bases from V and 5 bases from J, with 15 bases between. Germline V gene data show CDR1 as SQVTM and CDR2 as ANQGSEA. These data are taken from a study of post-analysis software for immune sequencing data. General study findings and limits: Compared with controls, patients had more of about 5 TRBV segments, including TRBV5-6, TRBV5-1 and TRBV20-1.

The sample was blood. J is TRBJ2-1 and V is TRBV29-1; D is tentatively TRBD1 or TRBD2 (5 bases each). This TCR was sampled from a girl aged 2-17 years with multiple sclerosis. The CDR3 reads CSVGLGASNNEQFF. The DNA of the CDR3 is TGCAGCGTTGGCCTAGGGGCTAGCAACAATGAGCAGTTCTTC.